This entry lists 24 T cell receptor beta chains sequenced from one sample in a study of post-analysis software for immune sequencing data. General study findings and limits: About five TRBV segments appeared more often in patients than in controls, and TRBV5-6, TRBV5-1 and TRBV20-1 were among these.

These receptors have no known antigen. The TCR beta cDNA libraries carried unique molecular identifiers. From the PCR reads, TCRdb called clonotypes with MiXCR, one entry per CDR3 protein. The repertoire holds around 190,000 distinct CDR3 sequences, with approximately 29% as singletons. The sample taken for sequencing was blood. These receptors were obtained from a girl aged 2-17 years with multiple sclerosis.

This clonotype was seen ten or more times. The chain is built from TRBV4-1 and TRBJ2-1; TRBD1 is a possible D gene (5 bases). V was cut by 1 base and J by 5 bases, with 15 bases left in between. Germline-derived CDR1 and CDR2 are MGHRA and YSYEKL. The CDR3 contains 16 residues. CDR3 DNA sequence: TGCGCCAGCAGCCAAGGGAAGGGGCATGGGAACAATGAGCAGTTCTTC. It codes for CASSQGKGHGNNEQFF.

CDR3 DNA: TGTGCCAGCAGCCCCTCATTCTGGCAGAACACTGAAGCTTTCTTT. Its translation: CASSPSFWQNTEAFF. The chain couples TRBV6-5 to TRBJ1-1, with D hard to call. The CDR3 has 15 residues. V lost 6 bases to trimming and J lost 1 base, with 15 bases between them. The V gene's germline CDR1 is MNHEY and CDR2 SVGAGI.

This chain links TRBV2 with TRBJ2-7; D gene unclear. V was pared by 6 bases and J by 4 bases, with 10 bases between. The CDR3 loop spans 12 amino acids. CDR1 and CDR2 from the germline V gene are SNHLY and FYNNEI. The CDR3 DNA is TGTGCCAGCAGCTTACATCGGTACGAGCAGTACTTC. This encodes CASSLHRYEQYF. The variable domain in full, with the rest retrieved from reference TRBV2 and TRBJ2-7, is EPEVTQTPSHQVTQMGQEVILRCVPISNHLYFYWYRQILGQKVEFLVSFYNNEISEKSEIFDDQFSVERPDGSNFTLKIRSTKLEDSAMYFCASSLHRYEQYFGPGTRLTVT.

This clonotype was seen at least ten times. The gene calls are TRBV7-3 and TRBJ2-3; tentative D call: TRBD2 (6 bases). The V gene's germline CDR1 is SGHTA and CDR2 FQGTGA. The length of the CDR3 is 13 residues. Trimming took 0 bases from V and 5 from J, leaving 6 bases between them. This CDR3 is CASSLTRGDTQYF. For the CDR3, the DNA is TGTGCCAGCAGCTTAACGCGGGGAGATACGCAGTATTTT.

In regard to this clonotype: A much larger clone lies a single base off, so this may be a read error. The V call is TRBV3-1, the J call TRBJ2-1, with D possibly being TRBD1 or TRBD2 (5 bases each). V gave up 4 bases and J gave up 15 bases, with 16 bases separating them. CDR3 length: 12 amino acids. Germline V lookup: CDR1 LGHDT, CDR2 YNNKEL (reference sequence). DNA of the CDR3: TGTGCCAGCAGCCTTGGACGGGGCCGAACGTTCTTC. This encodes CASSLGRGRTFF.

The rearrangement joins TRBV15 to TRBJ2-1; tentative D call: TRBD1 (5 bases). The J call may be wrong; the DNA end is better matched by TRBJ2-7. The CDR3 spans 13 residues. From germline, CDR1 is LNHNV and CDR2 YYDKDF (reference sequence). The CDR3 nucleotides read TGTGCCACCAGCAGAGGACAGAGCAATGAGCAGTACTTC. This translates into CATSRGQSNEQYF.

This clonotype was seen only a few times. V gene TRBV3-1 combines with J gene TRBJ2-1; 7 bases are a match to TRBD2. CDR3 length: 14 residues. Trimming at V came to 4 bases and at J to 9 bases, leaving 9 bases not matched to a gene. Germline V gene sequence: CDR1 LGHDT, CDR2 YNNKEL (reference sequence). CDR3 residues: CASSPPAGNAEQFF. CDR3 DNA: TGTGCCAGCAGCCCACCAGCGGGGAACGCTGAGCAGTTCTTC.

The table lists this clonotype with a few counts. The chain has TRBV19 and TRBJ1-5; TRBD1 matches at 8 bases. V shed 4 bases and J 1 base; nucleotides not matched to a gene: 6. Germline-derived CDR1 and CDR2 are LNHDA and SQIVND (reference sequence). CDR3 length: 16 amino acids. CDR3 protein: CASSRVGDRSNQPQHF. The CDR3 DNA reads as TGTGCCAGTAGTAGGGTCGGGGACAGGAGCAATCAGCCCCAGCATTTT. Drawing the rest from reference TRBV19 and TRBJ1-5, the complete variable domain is DGGITQSPKYLFRKEGQNVTLSCEQNLNHDAMYWYRQDPGQGLRLIYYSQIVNDFQKGDIAEGYSVSREKKESFPLTVTSAQKNPTAFYLCASSRVGDRSNQPQHFGDGTRLSIL.

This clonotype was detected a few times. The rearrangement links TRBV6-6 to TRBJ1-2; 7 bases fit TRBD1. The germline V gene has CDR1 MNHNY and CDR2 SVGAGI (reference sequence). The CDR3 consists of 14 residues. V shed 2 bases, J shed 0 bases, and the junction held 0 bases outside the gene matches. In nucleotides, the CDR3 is TGTGCCAGCAGTTACACAGGGGCTAACTATGGCTACACCTTC. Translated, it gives CASSYTGANYGYTF.

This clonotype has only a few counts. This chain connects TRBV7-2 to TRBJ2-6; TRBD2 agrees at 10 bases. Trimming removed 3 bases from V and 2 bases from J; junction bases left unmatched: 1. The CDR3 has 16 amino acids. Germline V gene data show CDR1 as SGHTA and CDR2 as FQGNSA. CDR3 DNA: TGTGCCAGCAGCTTCCTAGCGGGAGCTGGGGCCAACGTCCTGACTTTC. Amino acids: CASSFLAGAGANVLTF. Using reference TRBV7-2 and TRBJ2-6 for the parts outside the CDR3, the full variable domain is GAGVSQSPSNKVTEKGKDVELRCDPISGHTALYWYRQSLGQGLEFLIYFQGNSAPDKSGLPSDRFSAERTGGSVSTLTIQRTQQEDSAVYLCASSFLAGAGANVLTFGAGSRLTVL.

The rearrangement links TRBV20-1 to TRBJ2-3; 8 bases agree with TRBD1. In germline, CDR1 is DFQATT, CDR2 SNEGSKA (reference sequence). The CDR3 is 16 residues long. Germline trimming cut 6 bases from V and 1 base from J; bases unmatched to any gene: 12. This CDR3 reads CSALTGVTRGTDTQYF. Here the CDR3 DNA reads TGCAGTGCCCTGACAGGGGTAACGCGGGGCACAGATACGCAGTATTTT.

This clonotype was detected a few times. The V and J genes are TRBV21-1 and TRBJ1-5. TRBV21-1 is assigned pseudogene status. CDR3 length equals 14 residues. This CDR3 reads CASGRGLGNQPQHF. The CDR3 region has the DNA TGTGCCAGCGGGAGGGGGTTGGGCAATCAGCCCCAGCATTTT.

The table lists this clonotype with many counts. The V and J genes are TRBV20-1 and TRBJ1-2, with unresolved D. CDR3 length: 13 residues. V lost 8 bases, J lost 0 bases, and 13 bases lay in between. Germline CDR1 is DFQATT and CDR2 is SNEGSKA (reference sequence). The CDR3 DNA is TGCAGTTCGAAGGGCGTGGCTAACTATGGCTACACCTTC. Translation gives CSSKGVANYGYTF.

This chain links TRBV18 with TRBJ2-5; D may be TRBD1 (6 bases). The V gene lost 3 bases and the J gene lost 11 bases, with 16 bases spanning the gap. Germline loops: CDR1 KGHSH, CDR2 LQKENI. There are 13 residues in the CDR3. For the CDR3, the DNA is TGTGCCAGCTCACCGTTCAGGGGATGGAAGCAGTACTTC. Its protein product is CASSPFRGWKQYF.

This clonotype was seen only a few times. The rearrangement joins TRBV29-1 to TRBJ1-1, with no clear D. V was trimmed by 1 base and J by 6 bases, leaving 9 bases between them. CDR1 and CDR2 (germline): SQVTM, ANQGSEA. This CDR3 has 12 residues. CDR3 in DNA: TGCAGCGTTGAAGGGGTCGGATCTGAAGCTTTCTTT. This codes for CSVEGVGSEAFF.

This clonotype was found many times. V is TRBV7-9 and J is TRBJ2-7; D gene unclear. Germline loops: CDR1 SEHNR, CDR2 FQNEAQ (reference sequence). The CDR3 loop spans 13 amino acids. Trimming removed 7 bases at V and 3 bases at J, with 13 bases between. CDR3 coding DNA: TGTGCCAGCACCTTCGACGGTCTCTACGAGCAGTACTTC. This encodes CASTFDGLYEQYF.

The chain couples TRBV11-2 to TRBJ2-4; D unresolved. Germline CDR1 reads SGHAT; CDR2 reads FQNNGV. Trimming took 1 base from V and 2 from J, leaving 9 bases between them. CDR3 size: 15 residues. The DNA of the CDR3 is TGTGCCAGCAGCTTAGTTAAGGGTACCAAAAACATTCAGTACTTC. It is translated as CASSLVKGTKNIQYF.

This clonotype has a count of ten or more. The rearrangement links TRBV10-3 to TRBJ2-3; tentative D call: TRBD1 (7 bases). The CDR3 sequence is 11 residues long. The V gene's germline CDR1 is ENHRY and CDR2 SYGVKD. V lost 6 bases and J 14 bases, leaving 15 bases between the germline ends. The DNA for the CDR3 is TGTGCCATCAGGGAGGGGGCGAGTAGGTATTTT. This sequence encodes CAIREGASRYF.

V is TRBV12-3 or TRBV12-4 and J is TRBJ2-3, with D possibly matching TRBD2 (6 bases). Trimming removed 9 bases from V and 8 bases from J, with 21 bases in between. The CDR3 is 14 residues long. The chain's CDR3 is CASRSPFSGGTQYF. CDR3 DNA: TGTGCCAGTAGGTCGCCTTTTAGCGGTGGTACGCAGTATTTT.

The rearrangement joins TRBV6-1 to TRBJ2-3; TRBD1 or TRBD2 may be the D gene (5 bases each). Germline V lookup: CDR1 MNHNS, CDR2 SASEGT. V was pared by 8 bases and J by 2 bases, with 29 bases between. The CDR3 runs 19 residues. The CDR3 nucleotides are TGTGCCAGCGGGGTAGACCTCAACGGGGCCCCCTCGTTCACAGATACGCAGTATTTT. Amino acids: CASGVDLNGAPSFTDTQYF.

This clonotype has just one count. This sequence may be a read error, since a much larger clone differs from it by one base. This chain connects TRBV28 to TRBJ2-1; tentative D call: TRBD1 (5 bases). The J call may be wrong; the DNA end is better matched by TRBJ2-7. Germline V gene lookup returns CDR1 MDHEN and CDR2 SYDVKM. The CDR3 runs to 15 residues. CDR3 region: CASSFTSVGPNEQYF. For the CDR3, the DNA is TGTGCCAGCAGTTTTACCAGCGTGGGGCCCAATGAGCAGTACTTC.

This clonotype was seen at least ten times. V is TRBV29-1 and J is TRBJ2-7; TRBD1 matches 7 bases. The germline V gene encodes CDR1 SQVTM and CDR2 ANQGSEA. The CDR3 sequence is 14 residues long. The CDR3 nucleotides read TGCGCAGTCCAGGCACAGGGGAGCTCCTACGAGCAGTACTTC. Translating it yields CAVQAQGSSYEQYF.

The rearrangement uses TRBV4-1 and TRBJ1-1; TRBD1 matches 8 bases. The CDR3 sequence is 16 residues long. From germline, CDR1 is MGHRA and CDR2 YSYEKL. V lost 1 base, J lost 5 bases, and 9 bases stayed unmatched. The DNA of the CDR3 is TGCGCCAGCAGCCAAGCCCTACAGGGGGTGTGGACTGAAGCTTTCTTT. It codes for CASSQALQGVWTEAFF.

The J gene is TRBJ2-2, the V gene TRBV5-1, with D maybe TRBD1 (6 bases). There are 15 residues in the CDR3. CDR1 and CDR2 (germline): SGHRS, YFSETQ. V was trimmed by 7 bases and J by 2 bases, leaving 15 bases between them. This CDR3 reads CASCGGGPNTGELFF. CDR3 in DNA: TGCGCCAGCTGTGGGGGCGGGCCCAACACCGGGGAGCTGTTTTTT.